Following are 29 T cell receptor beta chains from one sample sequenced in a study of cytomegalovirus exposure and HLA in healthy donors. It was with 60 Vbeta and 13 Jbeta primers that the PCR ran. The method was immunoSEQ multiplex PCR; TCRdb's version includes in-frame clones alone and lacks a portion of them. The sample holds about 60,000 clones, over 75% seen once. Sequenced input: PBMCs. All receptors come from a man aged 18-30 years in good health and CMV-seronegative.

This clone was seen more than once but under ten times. The CDR3: CASRSGYTDTQYF. The CDR3 coding sequence is TGTGCCAGCAGGTCCGGGTACACAGATACGCAGTATTTT. The V call is TRBV6-1, the J call TRBJ2-3, with D hard to call. The CDR3 has 13 residues. V shed 6 bases and J shed 2 bases, with 9 bases lying between them. Germline V gene lookup returns CDR1 MNHNS and CDR2 SASEGT.

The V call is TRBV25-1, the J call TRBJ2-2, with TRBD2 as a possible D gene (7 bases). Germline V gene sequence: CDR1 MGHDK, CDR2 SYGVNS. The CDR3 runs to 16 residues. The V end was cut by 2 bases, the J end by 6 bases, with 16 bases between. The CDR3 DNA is TGTGCCAGCAGTGAAATCACACGCGGGGGCTCCGGGGAGCTGTTTTTT. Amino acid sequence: CASSEITRGGSGELFF.

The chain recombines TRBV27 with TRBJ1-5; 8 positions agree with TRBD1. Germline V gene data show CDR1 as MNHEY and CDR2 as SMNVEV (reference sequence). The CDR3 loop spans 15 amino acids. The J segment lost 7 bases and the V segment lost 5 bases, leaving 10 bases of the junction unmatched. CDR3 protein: CASSVTWTGTQPQHF. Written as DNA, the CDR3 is TGTGCCAGCAGTGTCACCTGGACAGGGACCCAGCCCCAGCATTTT.

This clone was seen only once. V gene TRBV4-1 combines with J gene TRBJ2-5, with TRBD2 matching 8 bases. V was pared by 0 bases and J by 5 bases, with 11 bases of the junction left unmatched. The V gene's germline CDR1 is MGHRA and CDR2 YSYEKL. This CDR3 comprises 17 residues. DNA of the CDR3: TGCGCCAGCAGCCAAGATCAACTAGCGGCGATCCCGGAGACCCAGTACTTC. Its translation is CASSQDQLAAIPETQYF.

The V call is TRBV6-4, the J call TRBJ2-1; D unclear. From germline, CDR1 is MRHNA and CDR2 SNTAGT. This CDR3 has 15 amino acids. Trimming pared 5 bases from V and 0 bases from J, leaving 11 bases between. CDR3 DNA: TGTGCCAGCAGTCCCGACTCGAGCTCCTACAATGAGCAGTTCTTC. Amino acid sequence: CASSPDSSSYNEQFF.

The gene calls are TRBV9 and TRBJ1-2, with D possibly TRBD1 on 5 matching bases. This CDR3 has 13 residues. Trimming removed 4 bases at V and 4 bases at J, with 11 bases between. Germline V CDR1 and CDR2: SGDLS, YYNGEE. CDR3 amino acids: CASSRRQGYGYTF. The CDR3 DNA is TGTGCCAGCAGCAGGCGGCAGGGCTATGGCTACACCTTC. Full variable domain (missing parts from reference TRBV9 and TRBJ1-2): DSGVTQTPKHLITATGQRVTLRCSPRSGDLSVYWYQQSLDQGLQFLIQYYNGEERAKGNILERFSAQQFPDLHSELNLSSLELGDSALYFCASSRRQGYGYTFGSGTRLTVV.

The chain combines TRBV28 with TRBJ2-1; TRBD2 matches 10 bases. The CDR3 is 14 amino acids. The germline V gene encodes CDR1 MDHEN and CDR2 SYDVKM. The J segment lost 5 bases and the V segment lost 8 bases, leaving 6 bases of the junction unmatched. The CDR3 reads CASESGGANNEQFF. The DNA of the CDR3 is TGTGCCAGCGAAAGCGGGGGGGCTAACAATGAGCAGTTCTTC.

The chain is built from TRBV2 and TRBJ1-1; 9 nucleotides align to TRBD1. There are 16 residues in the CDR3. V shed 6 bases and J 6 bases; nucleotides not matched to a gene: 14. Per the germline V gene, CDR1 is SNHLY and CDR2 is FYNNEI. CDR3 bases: TGTGCCAGCAGCGCGATAATCGGGACAGGGAGGCCTGAAGCTTTCTTT. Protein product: CASSAIIGTGRPEAFF.

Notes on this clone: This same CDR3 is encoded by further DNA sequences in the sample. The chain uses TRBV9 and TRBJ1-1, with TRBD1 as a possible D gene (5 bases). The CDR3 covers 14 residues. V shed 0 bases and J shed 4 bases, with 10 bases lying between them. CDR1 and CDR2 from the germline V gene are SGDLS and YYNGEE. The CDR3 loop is CASSVAGGGTEAFF. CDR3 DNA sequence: TGTGCCAGCAGCGTAGCGGGGGGGGGCACTGAAGCTTTCTTT. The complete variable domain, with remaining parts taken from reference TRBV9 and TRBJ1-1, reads DSGVTQTPKHLITATGQRVTLRCSPRSGDLSVYWYQQSLDQGLQFLIQYYNGEERAKGNILERFSAQQFPDLHSELNLSSLELGDSALYFCASSVAGGGTEAFFGQGTRLTVV.

The CDR3 DNA reads as TGTGCCAGCAGCGTAGGCCCCCAACAGGGCGCCTATGGCTACACCTTC. This gives the protein CASSVGPQQGAYGYTF. This chain links TRBV9 with TRBJ1-2, with TRBD1 as a possible D gene (6 bases). There are 16 residues in the CDR3. Germline-derived CDR1 and CDR2 are SGDLS and YYNGEE. Trimming pared 0 bases from V and 4 bases from J, leaving 16 bases between.

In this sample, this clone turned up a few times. The CDR3 protein is CASSLRGVGETQYF. DNA for the CDR3: TGTGCCAGCAGCCTAAGGGGCGTGGGGGAGACCCAGTACTTC. The chain joins TRBV11-2 to TRBJ2-5, with D possibly TRBD1 on 5 matching bases. This CDR3 region has 14 residues. Deletions cut 5 bases from V and 5 bases from J, with 15 bases between. The germline CDR1 and CDR2 sequences are SGHAT and FQNNGV. Using reference TRBV11-2 and TRBJ2-5 for the parts outside the CDR3, the full variable domain is EAGVAQSPRYKIIEKRQSVAFWCNPISGHATLYWYQQILGQGPKLLIQFQNNGVVDDSQLPKDRFSAERLKGVDSTLKIQPAKLEDSAVYLCASSLRGVGETQYFGPGTRLLVL.

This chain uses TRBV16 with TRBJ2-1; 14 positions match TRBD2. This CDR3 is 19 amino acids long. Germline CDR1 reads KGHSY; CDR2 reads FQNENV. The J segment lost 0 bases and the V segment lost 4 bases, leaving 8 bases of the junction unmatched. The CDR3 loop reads CASSPGLAGGVVSYNEQFF. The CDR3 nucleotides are TGTGCCAGCAGCCCCGGACTAGCGGGGGGAGTAGTCTCCTACAATGAGCAGTTCTTC.

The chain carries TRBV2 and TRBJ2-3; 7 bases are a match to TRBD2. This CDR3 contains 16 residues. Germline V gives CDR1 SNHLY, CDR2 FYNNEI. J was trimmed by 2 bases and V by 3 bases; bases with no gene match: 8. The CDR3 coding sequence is TGTGCCAGCAGTGACTTTGCAGCGGGGTCCACAGATACGCAGTATTTT. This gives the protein CASSDFAAGSTDTQYF.

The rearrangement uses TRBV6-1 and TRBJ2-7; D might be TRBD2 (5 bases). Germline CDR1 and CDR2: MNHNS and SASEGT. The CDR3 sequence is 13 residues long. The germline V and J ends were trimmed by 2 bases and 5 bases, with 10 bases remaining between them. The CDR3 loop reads CASSELGGDEQYF. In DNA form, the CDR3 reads TGTGCCAGCAGTGAACTTGGAGGTGACGAGCAGTACTTC.

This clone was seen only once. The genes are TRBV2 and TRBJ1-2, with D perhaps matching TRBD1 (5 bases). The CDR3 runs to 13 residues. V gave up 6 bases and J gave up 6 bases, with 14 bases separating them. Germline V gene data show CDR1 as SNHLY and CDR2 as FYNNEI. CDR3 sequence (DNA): TGTGCCAGCAGGGGAGGGGAGTTTGATGGCTACACCTTC. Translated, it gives CASRGGEFDGYTF.

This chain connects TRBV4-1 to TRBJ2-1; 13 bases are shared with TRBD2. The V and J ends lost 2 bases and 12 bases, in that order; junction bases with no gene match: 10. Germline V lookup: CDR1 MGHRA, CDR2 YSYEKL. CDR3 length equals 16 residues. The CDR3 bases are TGCGCCAGCAGCCAATCCGGACTAGCGGGGGACCCCGGGCAGTTCTTC. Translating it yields CASSQSGLAGDPGQFF.

The CDR3 region is CASSPGGEGGQPQHF. CDR3 in DNA: TGTGCCAGCAGCCCTGGGGGGGAAGGGGGTCAGCCCCAGCATTTT. This sequence joins TRBV7-2 and TRBJ1-5; D may be TRBD1 (6 bases). The CDR3 totals 15 residues. Looked up from germline, CDR1 is SGHTA and CDR2 is FQGNSA. Deletions cut 5 bases from V and 6 bases from J, with 17 bases between.

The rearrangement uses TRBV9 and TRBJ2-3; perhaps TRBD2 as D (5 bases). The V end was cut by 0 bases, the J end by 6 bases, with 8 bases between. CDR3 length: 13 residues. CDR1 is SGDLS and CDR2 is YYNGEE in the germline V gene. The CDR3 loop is CASSVGWRDTQYF. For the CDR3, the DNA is TGTGCCAGCAGCGTAGGTTGGAGGGATACGCAGTATTTT. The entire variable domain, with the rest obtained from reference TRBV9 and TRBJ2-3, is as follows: DSGVTQTPKHLITATGQRVTLRCSPRSGDLSVYWYQQSLDQGLQFLIQYYNGEERAKGNILERFSAQQFPDLHSELNLSSLELGDSALYFCASSVGWRDTQYFGPGTRLTVL.

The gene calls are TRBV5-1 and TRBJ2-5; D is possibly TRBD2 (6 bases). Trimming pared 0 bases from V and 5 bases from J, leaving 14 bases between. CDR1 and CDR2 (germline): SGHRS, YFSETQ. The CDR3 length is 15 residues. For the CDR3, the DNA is TGCGCCAGCAGCTTGGCCCGGGGGAGTCGGGAGACCCAGTACTTC. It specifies CASSLARGSRETQYF.

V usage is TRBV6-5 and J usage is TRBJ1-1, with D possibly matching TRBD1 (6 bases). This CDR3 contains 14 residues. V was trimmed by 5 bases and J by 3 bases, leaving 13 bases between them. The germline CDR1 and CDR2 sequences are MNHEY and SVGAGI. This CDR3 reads CASSPDRIHTEAFF. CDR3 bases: TGTGCCAGCAGTCCTGACAGGATTCACACTGAAGCTTTCTTT.

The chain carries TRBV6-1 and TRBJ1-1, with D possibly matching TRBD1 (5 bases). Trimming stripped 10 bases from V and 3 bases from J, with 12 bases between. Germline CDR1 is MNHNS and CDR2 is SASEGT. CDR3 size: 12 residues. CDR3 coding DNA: TGTGCCACTAACACGGGGGACACTGAAGCTTTCTTT. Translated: CATNTGDTEAFF.

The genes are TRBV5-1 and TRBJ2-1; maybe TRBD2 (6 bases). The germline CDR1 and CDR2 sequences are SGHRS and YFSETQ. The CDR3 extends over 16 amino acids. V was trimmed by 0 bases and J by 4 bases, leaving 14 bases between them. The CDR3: CASSLEIAVPYNEQFF. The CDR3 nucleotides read TGCGCCAGCAGCTTGGAAATAGCGGTCCCGTACAATGAGCAGTTCTTC. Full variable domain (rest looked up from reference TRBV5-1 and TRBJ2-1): KAGVTQTPRYLIKTRGQQVTLSCSPISGHRSVSWYQQTPGQGLQFLFEYFSETQRNKGNFPGRFSGRQFSNSRSEMNVSTLELGDSALYLCASSLEIAVPYNEQFFGPGTRLTVL.

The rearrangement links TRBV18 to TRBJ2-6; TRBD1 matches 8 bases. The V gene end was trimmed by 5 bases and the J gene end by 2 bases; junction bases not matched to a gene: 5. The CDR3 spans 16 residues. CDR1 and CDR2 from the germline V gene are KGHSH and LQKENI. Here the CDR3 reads CASSSSGGPGANVLTF. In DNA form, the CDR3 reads TGTGCCAGCTCATCCTCAGGGGGCCCTGGGGCCAACGTCCTGACTTTC.

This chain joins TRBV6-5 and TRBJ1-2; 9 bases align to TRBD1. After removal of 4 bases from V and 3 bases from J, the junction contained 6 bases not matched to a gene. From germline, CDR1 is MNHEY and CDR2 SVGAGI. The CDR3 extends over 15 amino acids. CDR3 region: CASSLQGAAHYGYTF. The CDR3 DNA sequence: TGTGCCAGCAGTTTACAGGGGGCCGCACACTATGGCTACACCTTC.

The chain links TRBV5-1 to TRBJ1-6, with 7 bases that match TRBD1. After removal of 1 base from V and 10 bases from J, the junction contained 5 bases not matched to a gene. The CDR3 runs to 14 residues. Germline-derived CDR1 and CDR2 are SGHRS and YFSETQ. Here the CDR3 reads CASSLTGDRSPLHF. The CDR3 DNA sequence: TGCGCCAGCAGCTTGACAGGGGATAGGTCACCCCTCCACTTT. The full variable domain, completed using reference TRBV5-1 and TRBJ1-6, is KAGVTQTPRYLIKTRGQQVTLSCSPISGHRSVSWYQQTPGQGLQFLFEYFSETQRNKGNFPGRFSGRQFSNSRSEMNVSTLELGDSALYLCASSLTGDRSPLHFGNGTRLTVT.

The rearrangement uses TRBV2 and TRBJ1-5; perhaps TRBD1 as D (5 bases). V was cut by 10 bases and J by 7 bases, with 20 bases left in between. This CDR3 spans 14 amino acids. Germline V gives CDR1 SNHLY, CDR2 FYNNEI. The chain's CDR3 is CATLRDAGGQPQHF. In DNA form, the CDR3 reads TGTGCCACGCTACGGGACGCCGGGGGGCAGCCCCAGCATTTT. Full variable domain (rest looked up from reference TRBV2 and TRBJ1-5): EPEVTQTPSHQVTQMGQEVILRCVPISNHLYFYWYRQILGQKVEFLVSFYNNEISEKSEIFDDQFSVERPDGSNFTLKIRSTKLEDSAMYFCATLRDAGGQPQHFGDGTRLSIL.

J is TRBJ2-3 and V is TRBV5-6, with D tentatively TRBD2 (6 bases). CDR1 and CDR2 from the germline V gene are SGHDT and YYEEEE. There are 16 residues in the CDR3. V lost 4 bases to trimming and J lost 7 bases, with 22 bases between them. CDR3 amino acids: CASSQQAGPPRNTQYF. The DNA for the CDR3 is TGTGCCAGCAGCCAACAGGCGGGGCCTCCGAGGAATACGCAGTATTTT. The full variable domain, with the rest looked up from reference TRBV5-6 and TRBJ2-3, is DAGVTQSPTHLIKTRGQQVTLRCSPKSGHDTVSWYQQALGQGPQFIFQYYEEEERQRGNFPDRFSGHQFPNYSSELNVNALLLGDSALYLCASSQQAGPPRNTQYFGPGTRLTVL.

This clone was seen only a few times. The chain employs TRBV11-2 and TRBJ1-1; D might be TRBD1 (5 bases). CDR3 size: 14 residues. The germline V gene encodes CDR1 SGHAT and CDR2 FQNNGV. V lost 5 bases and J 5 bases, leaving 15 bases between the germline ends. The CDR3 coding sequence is TGTGCCAGCAGCGCCGCAGGGAAGGTGACTGAAGCTTTCTTT. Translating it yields CASSAAGKVTEAFF. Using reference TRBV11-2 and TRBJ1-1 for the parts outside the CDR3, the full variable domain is EAGVAQSPRYKIIEKRQSVAFWCNPISGHATLYWYQQILGQGPKLLIQFQNNGVVDDSQLPKDRFSAERLKGVDSTLKIQPAKLEDSAVYLCASSAAGKVTEAFFGQGTRLTVV.

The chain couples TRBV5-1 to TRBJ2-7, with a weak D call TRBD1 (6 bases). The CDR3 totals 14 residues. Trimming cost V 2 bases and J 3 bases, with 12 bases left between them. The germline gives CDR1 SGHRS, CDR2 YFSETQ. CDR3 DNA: TGCGCCAGCAGCTTTGGGGACACTAACTACGAGCAGTACTTC. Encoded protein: CASSFGDTNYEQYF.